The entry below describes one T cell receptor beta chain. The data stem from a study of OX40 agonist ivuxolimab in advanced cancers. V was pared by 3 bases and J by 3 bases, with 2 bases of the junction left unmatched. The CDR3 sequence is 13 residues long. CDR1 is GTSNPN, CDR2 SVGIG, per germline (reference sequence). Produced via immunoSEQ multiplex PCR; TCRdb's table is partial and in-frame only. The data hold some 98,000 clones, with around 92% observed a single time. The source was CD4+ or CD8+ T cells sorted from blood, collected in a trial of the OX40 agonist ivuxolimab. V usage is TRBV30 and J usage is TRBJ1-2; 9 nucleotides line up with TRBD1. This clonotype was obtained from an adult with an advanced solid tumor such as melanoma, head and neck, liver or kidney cancer. The CDR3 loop is CAWRRDRDYGYTF. The CDR3 DNA sequence: TGTGCCTGGAGGAGGGACAGGGACTATGGCTACACCTTC.